Below, one T cell receptor (beta chain) is given with its context. This record comes from a study of blood T cell repertoires in COVID-19. The overall study: The study drew acute and convalescent COVID-19 samples from the United States, Italy and Spain.

The CDR3 contains 16 residues. V was shortened by 0 bases and J by 5 bases, with 11 bases between the two germline ends. Germline V gene data show CDR1 as LGHNT and CDR2 as FRNRAP. Authors' processing steps: How many nucleated cells were present was estimated from reference gene primer amplification. TCRdb's table, derived via immunoSEQ multiplex PCR, lists solely in-frame clones and lacks some. From that table come the V and J calls and clone size; the DNA was used to work out D and trimming. In the table there are 100,000 to 150,000 clones, 70% to 80% of which are singletons. Sequencing input: peripheral blood. This sequence originates from a man aged 35-49 years with active or convalescent COVID-19. The rearrangement links TRBV12-5 to TRBJ1-6; D is undetermined. CDR3 nucleotides: TGTGCTAGTGGTTTGGTGGAGCTACTAGATAATTCACCCCTCCACTTT. This sequence encodes CASGLVELLDNSPLHF.